This T cell receptor (beta chain) was observed in a study of blood T cell repertoires in COVID-19. In the study overall: In each case, the material was cDNA or gDNA derived from T cells, B-cell-depleted T cells, or PBMCs.

Method: immunoSEQ multiplex PCR; TCRdb's copy keeps in-frame clones and lacks some. There are fewer than 700,000 clones in the sample; approximately 91% occur only once, and less than 9% lies in the top ten. Seattle cases were enrolled at active infection and followed longitudinally. CDR3 length: 14 amino acids. V was pared by 3 bases and J by 0 bases, with 7 bases between. From germline, CDR1 is LGHNT and CDR2 FRNRAP. The TCR sequence derives from a woman aged 50 to 60 with COVID-19, enrolled during active disease. The sequencing sample was made of peripheral blood. The V and J genes are TRBV12-5 and TRBJ2-3; D not resolved. The CDR3 region is CASGLITSTDTQYF. In DNA form, the CDR3 reads TGTGCTAGTGGTTTAATAACAAGCACAGATACGCAGTATTTT. Looking up the rest from reference TRBV12-5 and TRBJ2-3 gives the full variable domain: DARVTQTPRHKVTEMGQEVTMRCQPILGHNTVFWYRQTMMQGLELLAYFRNRAPLDDSGMPKDRFSAEMPDATLATLKIQPSEPRDSAVYFCASGLITSTDTQYFGPGTRLTVL.